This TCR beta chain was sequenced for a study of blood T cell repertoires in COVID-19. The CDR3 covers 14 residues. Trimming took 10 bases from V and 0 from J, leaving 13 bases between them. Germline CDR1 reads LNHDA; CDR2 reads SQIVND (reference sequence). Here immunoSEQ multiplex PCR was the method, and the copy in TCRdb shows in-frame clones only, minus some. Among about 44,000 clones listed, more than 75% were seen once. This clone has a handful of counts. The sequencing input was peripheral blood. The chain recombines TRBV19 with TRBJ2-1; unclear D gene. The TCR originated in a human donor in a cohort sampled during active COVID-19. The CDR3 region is CATQRSSSYNEQFF. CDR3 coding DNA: TGTGCCACCCAGCGTTCTAGCTCCTACAATGAGCAGTTCTTC.